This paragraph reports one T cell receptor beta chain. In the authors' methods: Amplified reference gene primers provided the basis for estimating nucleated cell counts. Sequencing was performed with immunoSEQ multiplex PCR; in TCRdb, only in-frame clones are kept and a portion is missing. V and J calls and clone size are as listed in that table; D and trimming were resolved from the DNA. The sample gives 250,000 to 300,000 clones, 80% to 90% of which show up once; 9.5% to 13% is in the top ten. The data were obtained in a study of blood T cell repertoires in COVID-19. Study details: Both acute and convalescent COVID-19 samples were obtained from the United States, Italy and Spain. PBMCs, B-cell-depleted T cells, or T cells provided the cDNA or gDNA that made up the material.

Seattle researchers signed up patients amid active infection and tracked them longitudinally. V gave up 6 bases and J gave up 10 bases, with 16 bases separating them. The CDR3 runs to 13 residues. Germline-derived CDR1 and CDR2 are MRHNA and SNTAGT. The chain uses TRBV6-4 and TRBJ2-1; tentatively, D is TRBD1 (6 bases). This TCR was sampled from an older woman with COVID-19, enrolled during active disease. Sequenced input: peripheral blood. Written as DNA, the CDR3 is TGTGCCAGCAGGAAGACAGGTTCAGAGGAGCAGTTCTTC. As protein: CASRKTGSEEQFF.